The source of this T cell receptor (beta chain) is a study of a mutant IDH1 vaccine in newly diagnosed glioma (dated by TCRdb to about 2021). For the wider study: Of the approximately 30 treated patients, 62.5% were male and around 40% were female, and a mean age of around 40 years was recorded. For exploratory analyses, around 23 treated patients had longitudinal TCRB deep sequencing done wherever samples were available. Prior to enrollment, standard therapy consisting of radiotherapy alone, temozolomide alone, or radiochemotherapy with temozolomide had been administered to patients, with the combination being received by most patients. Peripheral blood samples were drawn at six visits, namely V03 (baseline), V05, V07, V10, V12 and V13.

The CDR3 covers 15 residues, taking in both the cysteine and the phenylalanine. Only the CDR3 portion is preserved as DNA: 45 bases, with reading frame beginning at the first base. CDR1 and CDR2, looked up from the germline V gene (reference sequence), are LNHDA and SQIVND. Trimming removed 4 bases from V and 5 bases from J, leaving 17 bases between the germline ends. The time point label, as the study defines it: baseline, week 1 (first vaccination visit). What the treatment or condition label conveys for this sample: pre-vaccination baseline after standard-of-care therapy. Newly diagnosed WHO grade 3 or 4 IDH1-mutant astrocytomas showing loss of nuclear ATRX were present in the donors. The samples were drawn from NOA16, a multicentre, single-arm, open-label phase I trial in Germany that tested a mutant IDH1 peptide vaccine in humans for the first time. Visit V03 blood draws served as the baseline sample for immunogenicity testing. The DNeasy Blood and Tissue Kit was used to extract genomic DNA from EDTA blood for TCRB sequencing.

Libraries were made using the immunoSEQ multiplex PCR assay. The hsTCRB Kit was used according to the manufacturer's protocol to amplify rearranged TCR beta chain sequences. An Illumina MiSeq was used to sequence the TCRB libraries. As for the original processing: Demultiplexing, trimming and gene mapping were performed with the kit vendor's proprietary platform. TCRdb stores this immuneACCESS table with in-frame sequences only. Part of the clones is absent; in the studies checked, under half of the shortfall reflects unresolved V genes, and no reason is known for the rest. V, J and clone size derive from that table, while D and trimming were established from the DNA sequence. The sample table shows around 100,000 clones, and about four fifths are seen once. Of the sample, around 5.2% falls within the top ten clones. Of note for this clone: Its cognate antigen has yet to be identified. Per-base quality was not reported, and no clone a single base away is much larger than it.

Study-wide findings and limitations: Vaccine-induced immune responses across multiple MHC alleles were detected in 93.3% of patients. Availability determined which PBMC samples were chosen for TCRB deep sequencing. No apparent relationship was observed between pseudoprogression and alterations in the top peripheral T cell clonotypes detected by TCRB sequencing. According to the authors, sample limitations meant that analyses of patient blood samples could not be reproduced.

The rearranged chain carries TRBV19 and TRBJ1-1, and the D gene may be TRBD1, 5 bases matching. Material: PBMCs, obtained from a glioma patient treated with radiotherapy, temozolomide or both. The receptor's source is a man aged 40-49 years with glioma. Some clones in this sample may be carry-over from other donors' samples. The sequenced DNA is TGTGCCAGTAGTACATCCGGGACTCTACGGACTGAAGCTTTCTTT. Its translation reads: CASSTSGTLRTEAFF.